This T cell receptor (beta chain) was identified in a study of T cell responses to AZD1222 COVID-19 vaccine. Study conclusions and caveats: A rise in Spike-specific TCR breadth and depth followed two AZD1222 doses. Close to half of all spike-specific TCRs reportedly target regions of the variants that are unmutated.

Measured with immunoSEQ multiplex PCR; TCRdb has only the in-frame clones, and not every one. The sample has approximately 120,000 clones, approximately 85% seen once. Germline CDR1 and CDR2: SNHLY and FYNNEI. CDR3 length equals 15 residues. Trimming took 6 bases from V and 6 from J; bases not matched to a gene: 11. About this clone: Its target is not known.

The chain carries TRBV2 and TRBJ2-1, with TRBD2 matching 7 bases. The specimen comprised peripheral blood, sampled 28 days after the second AZD1222 dose. This clonotype was sampled from an adult who received the AZD1222 COVID-19 vaccine. The CDR3 DNA reads as TGTGCCAGCAGGGGGCGGACTAGGTCCCCCAATGAGCAGTTCTTC. Translated: CASRGRTRSPNEQFF.